This T cell receptor beta chain is drawn from a study of cytomegalovirus exposure and HLA in healthy donors. Notes on the study in general: Later analysis identified a missense DCLRE1C variant that was linked to TCR beta V- and J-gene trimming. Reported findings show TCR beta sequences accurately forecast HLA-A and HLA-B alleles in most subjects.

Primers for the PCR totalled 60 Vbeta and 13 Jbeta. TCRdb keeps only in-frame clones here, not all; method: immunoSEQ multiplex PCR. The sample lists 160,000 or so clones, over 65% occurring once. For this clone: Its cognate antigen is unknown.

This CDR3 has 18 residues. V lost 4 bases and J lost 5; bases outside the gene matches: 11. CDR1 is SGHDT and CDR2 is YYEEEE in the germline V gene. This TCR derives from a man aged 18 to 35 in good health and CMV-seropositive. Input material: PBMCs. The V and J genes are TRBV5-6 and TRBJ2-1; 14 nucleotides line up with TRBD2. The CDR3 coding sequence is TGTGCCAGCAGCCCCTTTAGACTAGCGGGGGGGCCCCACAATGAGCAGTTCTTC. Translation: CASSPFRLAGGPHNEQFF.